The rows below give T cell receptor beta chains drawn from one sample of a study of shared clonotypes between healthy human individuals. Libraries were prepared by immunoSEQ multiplex PCR; TCRdb keeps only in-frame clonotypes and omits some of them. The sample has over a million clones, 98% seen once. Sequenced: naive CD4+ T cells sorted from blood. All receptors come from a man aged 30-40 years in good health. CDR3s include the opening cysteine and the closing phenylalanine or tryptophan. A D gene is named only where the DNA matches it firmly. Size tells how often a clone was seen (once, few, many) or the class of an expanded clone, and some rows leave it out.

abundance	v_gene	d_gene	j_gene	CDR3aa	CDR3nt
once	TRBV10-3	.	TRBJ2-7	CAISESRGWGYEQYF	TGTGCCATCAGTGAGTCCCGGGGTTGGGGCTACGAGCAGTACTTC
.	TRBV11-2	.	TRBJ2-1	CASSPTRTYNEQFF	TGTGCCAGCAGCCCAACCCGGACTTACAATGAGCAGTTCTTC
.	TRBV5-4	.	TRBJ2-7	CASSFGYEQYF	TGTGCCAGCAGCTTTGGCTACGAGCAGTACTTC
.	TRBV5-1	.	TRBJ2-6	CASSMTPSGANVLTF	TGCGCCAGCAGCATGACACCTTCTGGGGCCAACGTCCTGACTTTC
.	TRBV5-6	.	TRBJ1-2	CASSGDYGYTF	TGTGCCAGCAGCGGGGACTATGGCTACACCTTC
.	TRBV28	.	TRBJ2-7	CATWLYEQYF	TGTGCCACCTGGCTCTACGAGCAGTACTTC
once	TRBV7-8	TRBD1	TRBJ1-3	CAGQDPGNTIYF	TGTGCCGGACAGGATCCTGGAAACACCATATATTTT
.	TRBV29-1	.	TRBJ1-5	CSVGKPNQPQHF	TGCAGCGTTGGAAAGCCCAATCAGCCCCAGCATTTT
.	TRBV28	.	TRBJ1-2	CASTSPGLGRGYTF	TGTGCCAGCACCTCCCCGGGGCTCGGTCGTGGCTACACCTTC
.	TRBV5-1	TRBD1	TRBJ1-5	CASSTGTGRHQPQHF	TGCGCCAGCAGCACAGGGACAGGGCGGCATCAGCCCCAGCATTTT
.	TRBV5-4	.	TRBJ2-1	CASSSRANEQFF	TGTGCCAGCAGCTCGCGGGCCAATGAGCAGTTCTTC
.	TRBV11-2	.	TRBJ2-7	CASSLIGANYEQYF	TGTGCCAGCAGTTTAATTGGGGCTAACTACGAGCAGTACTTC
.	TRBV14	TRBD1	TRBJ1-1	CASSQDRNNRGLIYTEAFF	TGTGCCAGCAGCCAAGATAGGAACAACAGGGGCCTTATTTACACTGAAGCTTTCTTT
.	TRBV10-3	TRBD2	TRBJ2-3	CAIRRTSGRVSTDTQYF	TGTGCCATCAGACGGACTAGCGGGCGGGTGAGCACAGATACGCAGTATTTT
.	TRBV2	.	TRBJ2-7	CASRRDQPRNTYEQYF	TGTGCCAGCCGTCGGGACCAACCTAGAAACACCTACGAGCAGTACTTC
.	TRBV27	.	TRBJ2-1	CASSPQGLHSWGGGPNEQFF	TGTGCCAGCAGTCCGCAGGGTTTACACTCGTGGGGTGGGGGTCCCAATGAGCAGTTCTTC
.	TRBV27	.	TRBJ2-3	CASSLTRGRADTQYF	TGTGCCAGCAGTTTAACCAGGGGACGAGCAGATACGCAGTATTTT
.	TRBV30	.	TRBJ2-1	CAWNRRFGTNYNEQFF	TGTGCCTGGAATAGACGGTTCGGGACCAACTACAATGAGCAGTTCTTC
.	TRBV27	TRBD2	TRBJ2-3	CAGSSGTSGLNTQYF	TGTGCCGGCTCATCCGGGACTAGCGGTTTGAATACGCAGTATTTT
.	TRBV28	.	TRBJ2-7	CASRTGLPYEQYF	TGTGCCAGCAGGACAGGATTGCCCTACGAGCAGTACTTC
once	TRBV29-1	.	TRBJ2-2	CSIRSVGELFF	TGCAGCATAAGAAGTGTCGGGGAGCTGTTTTTT
.	TRBV27	.	TRBJ2-2	CASSNPGGGGTGELFF	TGTGCCAGCAGTAACCCTGGCGGTGGTGGCACCGGGGAGCTGTTTTTT
.	TRBV4-1	.	TRBJ1-5	CASSQGPPDSGYQPQHF	TGCGCCAGCAGCCAAGGCCCTCCCGACAGCGGGTATCAGCCCCAGCATTTT
once	TRBV30	TRBD1	TRBJ1-2	CAWTKDRGHYGYTF	TGTGCCTGGACCAAGGACAGGGGACACTATGGCTACACCTTC
.	TRBV7-2	.	TRBJ2-7	CASSEDRRGTAYSYEQYF	TGTGCCAGCAGCGAAGACAGACGCGGGACAGCCTACTCCTACGAGCAGTACTTC
.	TRBV10-1	TRBD2	TRBJ2-1	CASSDTSGRNEQFF	TGCGCCAGCAGTGATACTAGCGGGAGAAATGAGCAGTTCTTC
.	TRBV30	.	TRBJ2-4	CAGQPAGVLAKNIQYF	TGTGCCGGACAACCTGCCGGAGTACTAGCCAAAAACATTCAGTACTTC
.	TRBV4-1	.	TRBJ1-2	CASSHKTRDPTPYGYTF	TGCGCCAGCAGCCACAAAACCCGGGACCCGACCCCTTATGGCTACACCTTC
once	TRBV5-1	.	TRBJ2-5	CASSLVTRSETQYF	TGCGCCAGCAGCTTGGTAACCCGATCGGAGACCCAGTACTTC
once	TRBV5-1	.	TRBJ2-2	CASSFLAGDTGELFF	TGCGCCAGCAGCTTTCTTGCAGGGGACACCGGGGAGCTGTTTTTT
.	TRBV18	TRBD1	TRBJ2-5	CASSLATGGEETQYF	TGTGCCAGCTCACTAGCTACAGGGGGCGAAGAGACCCAGTACTTC
.	TRBV19	.	TRBJ2-7	CASRGPPREYEQYF	TGTGCCAGTAGGGGGCCCCCTCGTGAGTACGAGCAGTACTTC
.	TRBV7-2	.	TRBJ2-3	CASSLEAGFWRTTDTQYF	TGTGCCAGCAGCTTAGAGGCGGGATTTTGGCGGACCACAGATACGCAGTATTTT
few	TRBV7-8	.	TRBJ2-1	CASSLNRDNEQFF	TGTGCCAGCAGCTTGAACAGGGACAATGAGCAGTTCTTC
.	TRBV9	.	TRBJ2-3	CASSVAPTSTDTQYF	TGTGCCAGCAGCGTAGCCCCGACGAGCACAGATACGCAGTATTTT
.	TRBV14	.	TRBJ2-1	CASSQAKRDGNEQFF	TGTGCCAGCAGCCAAGCCAAACGGGACGGTAATGAGCAGTTCTTC
once	TRBV28	TRBD1	TRBJ2-7	CASSSSGTGIRASYEQYF	TGTGCCAGCAGTTCATCCGGGACAGGGATTAGGGCGTCATACGAGCAGTACTTC
.	TRBV27	.	TRBJ2-7	CASSLMGTEQYF	TGTGCCAGCAGTTTAATGGGGACCGAGCAGTACTTC
.	TRBV20-1	TRBD1	TRBJ2-7	CSAWDRVEQYF	TGCAGTGCTTGGGACAGGGTCGAGCAGTACTTC
.	TRBV5-4	TRBD2	TRBJ2-5	CASSLSREGETQYF	TGTGCCAGCAGCTTGAGTCGGGAGGGAGAGACCCAGTACTTC
.	TRBV7-2	TRBD2	TRBJ2-7	CASSHQTSVSYEQYF	TGTGCCAGCAGCCACCAGACTAGCGTCTCCTACGAGCAGTACTTC
.	TRBV9	TRBD2	TRBJ2-1	CASSVGTSGNNEQFF	TGTGCCAGCAGCGTTGGGACTAGCGGAAACAATGAGCAGTTCTTC
.	TRBV19	TRBD2	TRBJ2-1	CASSPYRSSGSGEQFF	TGTGCCAGTAGCCCTTATAGGTCCAGCGGGAGCGGTGAGCAGTTCTTC
.	TRBV18	TRBD2	TRBJ2-3	CASSPLAGRSTDTQYF	TGTGCCAGCTCGCCACTAGCGGGACGAAGCACAGATACGCAGTATTTT
.	TRBV6-6	TRBD1	TRBJ2-4	CASTTRTGENIQYF	TGTGCCAGCACAACGAGGACAGGGGAAAACATTCAGTACTTC
once	TRBV2	.	TRBJ2-3	CASRPNTDTQYF	TGTGCCAGCAGACCCAACACAGATACGCAGTATTTT
.	TRBV7-9	.	TRBJ2-7	CASSRGYEQYF	TGTGCCAGCAGCAGAGGCTACGAGCAGTACTTC
.	TRBV4-1	.	TRBJ2-2	CASSQDVVPGELFF	TGCGCCAGCAGCCAGGACGTAGTTCCCGGGGAGCTGTTTTTT